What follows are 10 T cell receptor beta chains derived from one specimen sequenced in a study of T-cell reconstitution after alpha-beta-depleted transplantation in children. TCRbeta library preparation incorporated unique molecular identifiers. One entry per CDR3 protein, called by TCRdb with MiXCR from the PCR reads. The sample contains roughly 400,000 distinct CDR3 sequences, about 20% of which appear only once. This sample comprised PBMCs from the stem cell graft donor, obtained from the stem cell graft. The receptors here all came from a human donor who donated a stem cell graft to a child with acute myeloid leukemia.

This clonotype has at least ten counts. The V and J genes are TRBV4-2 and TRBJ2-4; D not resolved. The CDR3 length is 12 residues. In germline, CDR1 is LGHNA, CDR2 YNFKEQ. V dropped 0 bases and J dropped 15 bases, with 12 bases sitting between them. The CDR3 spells CASSQDQVEWYF. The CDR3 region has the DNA TGTGCCAGCAGCCAAGATCAGGTCGAGTGGTACTTC.

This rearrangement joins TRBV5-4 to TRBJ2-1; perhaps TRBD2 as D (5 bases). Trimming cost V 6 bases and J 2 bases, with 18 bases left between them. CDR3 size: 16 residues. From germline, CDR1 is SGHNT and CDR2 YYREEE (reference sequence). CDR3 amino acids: CASTTRAVIPYNEQFF. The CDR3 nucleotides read TGTGCCAGCACCACTAGAGCGGTCATCCCCTACAATGAGCAGTTCTTC.

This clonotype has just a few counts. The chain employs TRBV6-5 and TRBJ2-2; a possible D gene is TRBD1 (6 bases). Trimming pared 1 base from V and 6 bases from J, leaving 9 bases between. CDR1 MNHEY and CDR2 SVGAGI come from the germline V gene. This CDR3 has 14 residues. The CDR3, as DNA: TGTGCCAGCAGTTACTTTAGACAGGCCGGGGAGCTGTTTTTT. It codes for CASSYFRQAGELFF.

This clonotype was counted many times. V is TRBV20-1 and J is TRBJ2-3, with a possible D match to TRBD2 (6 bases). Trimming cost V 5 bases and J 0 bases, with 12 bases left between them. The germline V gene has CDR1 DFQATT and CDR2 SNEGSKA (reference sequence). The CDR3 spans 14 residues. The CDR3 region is CSAFSGGSTDTQYF. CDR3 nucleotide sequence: TGCAGTGCTTTTAGCGGAGGGAGCACAGATACGCAGTATTTT.

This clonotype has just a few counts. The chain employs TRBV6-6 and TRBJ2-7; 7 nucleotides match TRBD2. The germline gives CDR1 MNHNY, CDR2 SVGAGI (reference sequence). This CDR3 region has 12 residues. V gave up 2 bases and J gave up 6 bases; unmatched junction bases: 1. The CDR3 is CASSYERGEQYF. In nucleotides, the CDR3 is TGTGCCAGCAGTTACGAGCGGGGCGAGCAGTACTTC.

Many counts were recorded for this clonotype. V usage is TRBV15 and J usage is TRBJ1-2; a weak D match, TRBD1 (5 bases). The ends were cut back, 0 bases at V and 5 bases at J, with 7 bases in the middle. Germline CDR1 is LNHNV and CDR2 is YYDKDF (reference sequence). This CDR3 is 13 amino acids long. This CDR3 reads CATSREGEYGYTF. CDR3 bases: TGTGCCACCAGCAGAGAAGGGGAGTATGGCTACACCTTC.

The CDR3 here is CASSHGTGSGDTQYF. Here the CDR3 DNA reads TGCGCCAGCAGCCATGGGACAGGGAGTGGAGATACGCAGTATTTT. The chain uses TRBV4-1 and TRBJ2-3; TRBD1 matches 9 bases. CDR1 and CDR2 (germline): MGHRA, YSYEKL. This CDR3 has 15 residues. The V gene end was trimmed by 3 bases and the J gene end by 5 bases; junction bases not matched to a gene: 6.

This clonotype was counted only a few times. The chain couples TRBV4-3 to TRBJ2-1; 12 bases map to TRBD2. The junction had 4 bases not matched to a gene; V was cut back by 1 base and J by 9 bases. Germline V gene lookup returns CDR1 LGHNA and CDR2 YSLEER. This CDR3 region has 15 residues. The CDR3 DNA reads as TGCGCCAGCAGCCAAGCGCTACTAGCGGGGGGTGAGCAGTTCTTC. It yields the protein CASSQALLAGGEQFF.

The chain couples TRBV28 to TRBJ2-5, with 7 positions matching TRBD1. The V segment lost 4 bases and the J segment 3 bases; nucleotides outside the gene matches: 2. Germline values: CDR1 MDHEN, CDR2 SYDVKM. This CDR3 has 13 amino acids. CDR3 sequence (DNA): TGTGCCAGCAGTTCGGGACAGAAAGAGACCCAGTACTTC. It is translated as CASSSGQKETQYF.

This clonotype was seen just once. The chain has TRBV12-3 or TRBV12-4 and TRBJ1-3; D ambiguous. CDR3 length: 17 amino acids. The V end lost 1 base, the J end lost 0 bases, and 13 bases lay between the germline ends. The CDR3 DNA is TGTGCCAGCAGTTTAGGTTCCTCAGGTCGCTCTGGAAACACCATATATTTT. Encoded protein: CASSLGSSGRSGNTIYF.